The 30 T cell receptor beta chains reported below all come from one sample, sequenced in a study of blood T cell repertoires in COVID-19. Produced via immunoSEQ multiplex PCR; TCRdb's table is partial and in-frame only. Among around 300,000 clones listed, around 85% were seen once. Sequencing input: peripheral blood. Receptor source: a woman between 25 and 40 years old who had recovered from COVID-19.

The DNA for the CDR3 is TGTGCCAGTAATAAACCGGGACAGTTTTTCTCTGGAAACACCATATATTTT. It translates to CASNKPGQFFSGNTIYF. V usage is TRBV19 and J usage is TRBJ1-3; 7 positions match TRBD1. Losses at the gene ends were 7 bases for V and 0 bases for J; bases not matched to a gene: 12. CDR3 length equals 17 residues. The germline gives CDR1 LNHDA, CDR2 SQIVND (reference sequence).

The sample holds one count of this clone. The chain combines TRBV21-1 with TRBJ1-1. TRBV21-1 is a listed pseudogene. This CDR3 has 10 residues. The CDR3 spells CASSRGEAFF. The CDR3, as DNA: TGTGCCAGCAGCAGAGGGGAAGCTTTCTTT.

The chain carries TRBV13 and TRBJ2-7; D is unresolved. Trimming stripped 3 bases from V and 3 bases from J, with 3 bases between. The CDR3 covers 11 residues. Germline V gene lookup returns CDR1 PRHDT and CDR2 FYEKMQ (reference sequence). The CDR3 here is CASSFGYEQYF. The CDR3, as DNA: TGTGCCAGCAGCTTCGGCTACGAGCAGTACTTC.

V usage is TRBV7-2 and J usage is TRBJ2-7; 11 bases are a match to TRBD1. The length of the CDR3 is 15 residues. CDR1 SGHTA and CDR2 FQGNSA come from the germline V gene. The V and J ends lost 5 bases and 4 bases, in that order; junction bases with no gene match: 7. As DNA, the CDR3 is TGTGCCAGCAGCCCCCGGACAGGGGGCGCTTACGAGCAGTACTTC. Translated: CASSPRTGGAYEQYF.

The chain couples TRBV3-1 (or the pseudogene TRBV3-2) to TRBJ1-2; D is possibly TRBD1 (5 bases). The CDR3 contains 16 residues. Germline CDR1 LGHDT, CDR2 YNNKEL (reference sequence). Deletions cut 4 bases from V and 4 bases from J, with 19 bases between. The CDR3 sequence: CASSPLRGGRLYGYTF. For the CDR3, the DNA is TGTGCCAGCAGCCCCTTGCGGGGGGGACGGCTCTATGGCTACACCTTC.

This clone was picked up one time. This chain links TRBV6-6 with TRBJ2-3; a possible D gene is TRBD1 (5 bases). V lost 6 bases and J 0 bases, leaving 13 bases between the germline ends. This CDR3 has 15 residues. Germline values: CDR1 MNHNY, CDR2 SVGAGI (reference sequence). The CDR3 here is CASSPTGRSTDTQYF. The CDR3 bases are TGTGCCAGCAGCCCAACAGGTAGAAGCACAGATACGCAGTATTTT.

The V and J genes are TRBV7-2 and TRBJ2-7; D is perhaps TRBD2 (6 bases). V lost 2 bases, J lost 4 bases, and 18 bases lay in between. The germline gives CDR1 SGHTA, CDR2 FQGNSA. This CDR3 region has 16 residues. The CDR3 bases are TGTGCCAGCAGCTTAAGTAGCGGAAGCTTCGCGTACGAGCAGTACTTC. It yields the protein CASSLSSGSFAYEQYF.

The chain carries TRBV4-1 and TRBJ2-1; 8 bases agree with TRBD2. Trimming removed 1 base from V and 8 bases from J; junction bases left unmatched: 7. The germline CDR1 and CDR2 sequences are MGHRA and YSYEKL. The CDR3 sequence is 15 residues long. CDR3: CASSQGGGPVHEQFF. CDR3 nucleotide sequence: TGCGCCAGCAGCCAAGGCGGGGGGCCGGTCCATGAGCAGTTCTTC.

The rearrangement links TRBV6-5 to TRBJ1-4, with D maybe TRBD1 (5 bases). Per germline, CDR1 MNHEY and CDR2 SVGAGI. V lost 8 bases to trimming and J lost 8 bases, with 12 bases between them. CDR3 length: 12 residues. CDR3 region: CASSGGREKLFF. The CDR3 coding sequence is TGTGCCAGCTCCGGGGGTAGAGAAAAACTGTTTTTT.

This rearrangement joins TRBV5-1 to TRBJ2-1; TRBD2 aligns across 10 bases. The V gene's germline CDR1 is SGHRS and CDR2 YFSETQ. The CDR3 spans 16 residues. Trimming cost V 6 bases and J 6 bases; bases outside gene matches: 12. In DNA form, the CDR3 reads TGCGCCAGCAAAGGGCCTAGCGGGGGCTTAGTCAATGAGCAGTTCTTC. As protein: CASKGPSGGLVNEQFF.

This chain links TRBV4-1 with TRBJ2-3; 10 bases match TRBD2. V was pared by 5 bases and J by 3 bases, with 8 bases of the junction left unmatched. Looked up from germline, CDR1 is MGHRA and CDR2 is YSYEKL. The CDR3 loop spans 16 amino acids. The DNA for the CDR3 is TGCGCCAGCAGCTTCCAAAGCGGGGGGGCAACAGATACGCAGTATTTT. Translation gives CASSFQSGGATDTQYF.

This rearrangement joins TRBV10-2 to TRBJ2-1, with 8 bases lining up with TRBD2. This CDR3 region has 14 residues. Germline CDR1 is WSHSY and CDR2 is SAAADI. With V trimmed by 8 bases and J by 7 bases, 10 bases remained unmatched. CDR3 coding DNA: TGCGCCAGCGGGTTCGGCGGGGGGCCAAATGAGCAGTTCTTC. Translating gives CASGFGGGPNEQFF.

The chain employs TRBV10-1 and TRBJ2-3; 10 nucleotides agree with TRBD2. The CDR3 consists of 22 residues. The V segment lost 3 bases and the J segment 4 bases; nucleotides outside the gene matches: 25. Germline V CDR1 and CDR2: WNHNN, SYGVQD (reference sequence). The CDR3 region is CASSDMTGFTLAGVRGPDTQYF. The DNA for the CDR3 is TGCGCCAGCAGTGACATGACAGGGTTTACGCTAGCGGGAGTTCGAGGACCAGATACGCAGTATTTT.

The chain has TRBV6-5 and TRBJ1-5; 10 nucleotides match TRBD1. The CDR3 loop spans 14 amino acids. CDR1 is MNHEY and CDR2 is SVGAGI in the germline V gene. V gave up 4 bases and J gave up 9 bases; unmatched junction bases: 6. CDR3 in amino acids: CASSLRDRGRPQHF. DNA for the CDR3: TGTGCCAGCAGTTTACGGGACAGGGGTCGGCCCCAGCATTTT.

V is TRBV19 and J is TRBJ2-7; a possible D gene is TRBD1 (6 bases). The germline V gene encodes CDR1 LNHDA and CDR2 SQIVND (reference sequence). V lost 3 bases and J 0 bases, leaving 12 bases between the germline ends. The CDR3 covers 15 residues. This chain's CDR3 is CASSISQTGSYEQYF. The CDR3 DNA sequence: TGTGCCAGTAGTATTTCGCAGACAGGCTCCTACGAGCAGTACTTC.

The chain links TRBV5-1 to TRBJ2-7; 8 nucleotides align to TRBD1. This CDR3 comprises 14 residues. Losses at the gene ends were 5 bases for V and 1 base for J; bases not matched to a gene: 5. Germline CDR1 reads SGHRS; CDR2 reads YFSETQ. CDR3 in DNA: TGCGCCAGCAGTAATGGACAGGGTTCCTACGAGCAGTACTTC. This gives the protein CASSNGQGSYEQYF.

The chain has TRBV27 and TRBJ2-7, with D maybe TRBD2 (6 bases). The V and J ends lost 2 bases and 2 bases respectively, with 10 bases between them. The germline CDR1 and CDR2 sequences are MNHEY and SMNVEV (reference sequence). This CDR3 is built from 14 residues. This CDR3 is CASSLGGGAYEQYF. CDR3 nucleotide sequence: TGTGCCAGCAGTTTAGGGGGAGGTGCCTACGAGCAGTACTTC.

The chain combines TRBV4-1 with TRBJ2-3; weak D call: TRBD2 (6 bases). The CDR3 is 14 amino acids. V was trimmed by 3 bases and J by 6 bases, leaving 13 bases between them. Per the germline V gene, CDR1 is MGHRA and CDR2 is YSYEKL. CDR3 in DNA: TGCGCCAGCAGCCATACCGGGGGATCGGATACGCAGTATTTT. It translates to CASSHTGGSDTQYF.

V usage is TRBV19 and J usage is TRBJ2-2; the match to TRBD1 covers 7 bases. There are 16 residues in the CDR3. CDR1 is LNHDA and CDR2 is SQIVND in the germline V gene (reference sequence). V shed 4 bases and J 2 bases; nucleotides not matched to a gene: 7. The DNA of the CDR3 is TGTGCCAGTAGTACCCCGGGACAGCCTAACACCGGGGAGCTGTTTTTT. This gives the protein CASSTPGQPNTGELFF. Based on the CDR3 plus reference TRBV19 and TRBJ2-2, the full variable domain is DGGITQSPKYLFRKEGQNVTLSCEQNLNHDAMYWYRQDPGQGLRLIYYSQIVNDFQKGDIAEGYSVSREKKESFPLTVTSAQKNPTAFYLCASSTPGQPNTGELFFGEGSRLTVL.

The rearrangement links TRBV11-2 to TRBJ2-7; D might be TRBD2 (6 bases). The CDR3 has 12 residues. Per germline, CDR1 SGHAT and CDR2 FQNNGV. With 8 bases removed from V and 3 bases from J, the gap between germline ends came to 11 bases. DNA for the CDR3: TGTGCCAGCGCCTTTAGCGGCTACGAGCAGTACTTC. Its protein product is CASAFSGYEQYF. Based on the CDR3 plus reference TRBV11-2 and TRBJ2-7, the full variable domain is EAGVAQSPRYKIIEKRQSVAFWCNPISGHATLYWYQQILGQGPKLLIQFQNNGVVDDSQLPKDRFSAERLKGVDSTLKIQPAKLEDSAVYLCASAFSGYEQYFGPGTRLTVT.

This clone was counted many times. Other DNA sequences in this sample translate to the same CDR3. CDR3 sequence: CASSRDSYEQYF. The CDR3 DNA is TGTGCCAGCAGCCGGGACAGCTACGAGCAGTACTTC. This chain uses TRBV9 with TRBJ2-7; 7 bases match TRBD1. CDR3 size: 12 residues. Trimming cost V 4 bases and J 3 bases; bases outside gene matches: 1. Germline CDR1 SGDLS, CDR2 YYNGEE.

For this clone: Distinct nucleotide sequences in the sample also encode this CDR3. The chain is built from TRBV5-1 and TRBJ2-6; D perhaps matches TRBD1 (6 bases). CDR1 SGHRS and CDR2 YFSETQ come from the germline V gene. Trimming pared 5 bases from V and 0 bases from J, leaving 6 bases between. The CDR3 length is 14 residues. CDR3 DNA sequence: TGCGCCAGCAGGGACAGCTCTGGGGCCAACGTCCTGACTTTC. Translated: CASRDSSGANVLTF.

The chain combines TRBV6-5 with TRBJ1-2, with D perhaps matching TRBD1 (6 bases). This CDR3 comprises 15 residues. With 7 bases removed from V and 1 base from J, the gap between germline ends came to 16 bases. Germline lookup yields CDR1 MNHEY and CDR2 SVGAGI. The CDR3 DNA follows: TGTGCCAGCACCCACCGACAGGCTATTAACTATGGCTACACCTTC. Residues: CASTHRQAINYGYTF.

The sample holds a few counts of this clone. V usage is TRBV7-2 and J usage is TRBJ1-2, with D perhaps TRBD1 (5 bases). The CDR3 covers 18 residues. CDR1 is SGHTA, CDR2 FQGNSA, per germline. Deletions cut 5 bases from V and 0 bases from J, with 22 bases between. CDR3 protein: CASSQGRVSGFTNYGYTF. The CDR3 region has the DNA TGTGCCAGCAGCCAAGGCAGGGTCAGTGGGTTCACTAACTATGGCTACACCTTC. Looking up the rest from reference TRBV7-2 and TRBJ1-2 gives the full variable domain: GAGVSQSPSNKVTEKGKDVELRCDPISGHTALYWYRQSLGQGLEFLIYFQGNSAPDKSGLPSDRFSAERTGGSVSTLTIQRTQQEDSAVYLCASSQGRVSGFTNYGYTFGSGTRLTVV.

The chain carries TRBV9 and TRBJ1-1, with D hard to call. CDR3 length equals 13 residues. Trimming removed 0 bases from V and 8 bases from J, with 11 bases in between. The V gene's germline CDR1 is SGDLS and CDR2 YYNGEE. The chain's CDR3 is CASSVVPLREAFF. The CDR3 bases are TGTGCCAGCAGCGTAGTGCCTCTACGGGAAGCTTTCTTT.

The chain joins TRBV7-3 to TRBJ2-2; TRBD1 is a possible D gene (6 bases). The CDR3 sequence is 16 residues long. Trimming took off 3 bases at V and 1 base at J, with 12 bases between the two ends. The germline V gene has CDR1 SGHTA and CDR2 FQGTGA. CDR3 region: CASSLAGTQNTGELFF. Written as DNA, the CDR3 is TGTGCCAGCAGCTTGGCCGGGACACAGAACACCGGGGAGCTGTTTTTT.

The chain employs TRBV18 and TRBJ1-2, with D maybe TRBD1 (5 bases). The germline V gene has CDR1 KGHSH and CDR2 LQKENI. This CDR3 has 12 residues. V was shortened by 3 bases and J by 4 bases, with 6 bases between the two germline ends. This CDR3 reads CASSPDSYGYTF. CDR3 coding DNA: TGTGCCAGCTCACCCGACAGCTATGGCTACACCTTC.

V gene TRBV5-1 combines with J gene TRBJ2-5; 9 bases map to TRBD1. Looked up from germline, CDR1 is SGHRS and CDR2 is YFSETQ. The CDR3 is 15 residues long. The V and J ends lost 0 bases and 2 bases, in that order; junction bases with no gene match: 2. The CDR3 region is CASSLVQGAQETQYF. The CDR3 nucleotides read TGCGCCAGCAGCTTGGTACAGGGGGCTCAAGAGACCCAGTACTTC.

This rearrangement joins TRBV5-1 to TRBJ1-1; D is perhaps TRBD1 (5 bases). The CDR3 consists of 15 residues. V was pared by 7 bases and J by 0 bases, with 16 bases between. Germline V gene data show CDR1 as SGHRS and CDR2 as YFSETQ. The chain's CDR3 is CASRDWGVMNTEAFF. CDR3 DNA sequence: TGCGCCAGCCGGGACTGGGGAGTGATGAACACTGAAGCTTTCTTT.

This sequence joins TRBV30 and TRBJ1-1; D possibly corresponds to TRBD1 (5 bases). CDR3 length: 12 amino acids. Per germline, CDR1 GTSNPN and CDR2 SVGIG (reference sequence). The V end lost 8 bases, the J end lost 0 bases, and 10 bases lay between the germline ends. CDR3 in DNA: TGTGCCCTGGGGGGTATGAACACTGAAGCTTTCTTT. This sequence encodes CALGGMNTEAFF.